The TCR beta chain described here comes from a study of cytomegalovirus exposure and HLA in healthy donors. The CDR3 covers 17 residues. With V trimmed by 4 bases and J by 2 bases, 10 bases remained unmatched. Germline lookup yields CDR1 SGHNT and CDR2 YYREEE (reference sequence). Using immunoSEQ multiplex PCR, the repertoire was profiled, and TCRdb retains in-frame clones only, with some absent. The sample records fewer than 200,000 clones, about 95% being singletons. In this sample, this clone turned up once. The rearrangement joins TRBV5-4 to TRBJ2-2, with 8 bases aligning to TRBD2. The receptor was derived from a young woman in good health and CMV-seronegative. Specimen: PBMCs. CDR3 DNA sequence: TGTGCCAGCAGCCCCCCCCCAGCGGGGGTAAACACCGGGGAGCTGTTTTTT. Translated, it gives CASSPPPAGVNTGELFF.